A selection of T cell receptor beta chains follows, all from one sample in a study of PD-1 blockade in classical Hodgkin lymphoma. The data were produced by immunoSEQ multiplex PCR, yet TCRdb's version contains in-frame clones alone and is incomplete. This table has almost 100,000 clones, just under 95% appearing once. This specimen was peripheral blood mononuclear cells (PBMCs), taken at baseline. The receptor source for this set is a human donor with classical Hodgkin lymphoma. The CDR3 runs from the conserved cysteine through the conserved F or W. D genes are given only for firm matches. Clone sizes are given selectively: once, few, many, or a class where the clone is expanded.

v_call clone_size d_call cdr3_aa
TRBV7-8 - - CASTLRQGLNTEAFF
TRBV5-5 - - CASSSRGRNYGYTF
TRBV5-1 - TRBD1 CASSFNRDRGYEQYF
TRBV27 once - CASSPPIKTGRDYEQYF
TRBV10-3 - TRBD2 CATDTGGQSYNEQFF
TRBV27 - - CASSAGPNQPQHF
TRBV19 - - CASSIIKSTLNQPQHF
TRBV6-5 - - CASSEAVNTEAFF
TRBV18 - TRBD2 CASSRRSGRPSSSYNEQFF
TRBV7-2 - - CASSLAGRTYNEQFF
TRBV9 - - CASSVELKAHSGNTIYF
TRBV6-5 - - CASSYGRDTEAFF
TRBV5-4 - - CASSTDSRVDF
TRBV7-3 - TRBD2 CASSLVGPTSEQFF
TRBV30 - TRBD1 CAWTQPGQGRSGNTIYF
TRBV11-2 - - CASSLGGSRSTDTQYF
TRBV30 once TRBD1 CAASGTGGFNYGYTF
TRBV11-2 - TRBD1 CASSRTGTGVISEQFF
TRBV9 once - CASSPIGLGAFF
TRBV7-9 - - CASSLGGGQNTEAFF
TRBV7-2 - TRBD2 CASSLMSGSYEQFF
TRBV5-6 - TRBD1 CASSAETGAPLYEQYF
TRBV27 few - CASSSRGIAVTLYNEQFF
TRBV23-1 few - CASSQIDLGPDRSGYTF
TRBV28 - TRBD2 CASSLYLAGGVGPGNIQYF
TRBV27 - - CASSLWGTDTQYF
TRBV29-1 - TRBD1 CSVELGQVLETQYF
TRBV10-1 - - CATGQRNTGELFF
TRBV10-2 once - CASKERRGRGGEQYF
TRBV27 - - CASSWSQRTDYEQYF
TRBV30 - TRBD1 CAWTPGQDEQYF
TRBV6-5 - - CASSSIGYGYTF
TRBV30 - - CAWSRARGGTDTQYF
TRBV9 - TRBD1 CASRGRDRATDTQYF
TRBV6-1 few - CASTSGAVETQYF
TRBV4-1 - - CASSQPHRARNTEAFF
TRBV29-1 - - CSVGTITNTGELFF
TRBV20-1 - - CSASKAETQYF
TRBV7-2 - TRBD2 CASSLVSEEREGRNEQFF
TRBV9 - - CASSVAGVTGQRQLTNTGELFF
TRBV7-6 - TRBD2 CASSFGGGTDTQYF
TRBV2 few - CASSERRGSNQPQHF